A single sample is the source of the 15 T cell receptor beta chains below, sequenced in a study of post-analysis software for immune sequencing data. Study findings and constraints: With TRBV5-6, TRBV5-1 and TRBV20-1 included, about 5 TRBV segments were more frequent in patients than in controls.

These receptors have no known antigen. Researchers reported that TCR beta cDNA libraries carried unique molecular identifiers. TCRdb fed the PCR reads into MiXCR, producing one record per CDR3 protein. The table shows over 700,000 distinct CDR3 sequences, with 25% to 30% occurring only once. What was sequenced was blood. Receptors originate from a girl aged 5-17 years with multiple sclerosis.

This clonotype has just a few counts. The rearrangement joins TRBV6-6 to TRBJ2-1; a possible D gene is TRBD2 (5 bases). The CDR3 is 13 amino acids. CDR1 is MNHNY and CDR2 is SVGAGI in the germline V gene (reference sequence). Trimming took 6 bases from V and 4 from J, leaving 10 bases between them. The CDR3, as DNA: TGTGCCAGCAGAAGCGGCTGGTACAATGAGCAGTTCTTC. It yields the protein CASRSGWYNEQFF.

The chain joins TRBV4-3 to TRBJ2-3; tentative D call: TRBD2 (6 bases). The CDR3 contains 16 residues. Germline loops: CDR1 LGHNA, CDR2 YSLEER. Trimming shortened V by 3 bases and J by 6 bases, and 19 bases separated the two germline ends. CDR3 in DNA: TGCGCCAGCAGCCAGGTGACGGGGCGCAGCGGGGATACGCAGTATTTT. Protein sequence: CASSQVTGRSGDTQYF.

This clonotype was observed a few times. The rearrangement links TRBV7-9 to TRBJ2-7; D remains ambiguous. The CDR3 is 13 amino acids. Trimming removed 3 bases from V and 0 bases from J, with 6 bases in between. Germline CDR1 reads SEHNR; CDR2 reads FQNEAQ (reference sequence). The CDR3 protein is CASSFLNSYEQYF. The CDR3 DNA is TGTGCCAGCAGCTTTCTCAACTCCTACGAGCAGTACTTC.

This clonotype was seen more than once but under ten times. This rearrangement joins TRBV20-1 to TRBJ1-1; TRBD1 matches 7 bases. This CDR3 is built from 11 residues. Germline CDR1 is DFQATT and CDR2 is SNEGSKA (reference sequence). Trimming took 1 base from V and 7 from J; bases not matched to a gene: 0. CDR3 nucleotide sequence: TGCAGTGCTAGAGGGGACAGTGAAGCTTTCTTT. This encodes CSARGDSEAFF.

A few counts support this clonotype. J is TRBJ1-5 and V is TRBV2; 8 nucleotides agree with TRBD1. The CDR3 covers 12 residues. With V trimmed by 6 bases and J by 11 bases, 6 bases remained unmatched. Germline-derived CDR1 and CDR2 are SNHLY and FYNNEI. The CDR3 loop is CASRDRVRAQHF. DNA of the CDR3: TGTGCCAGCAGGGACAGGGTAAGGGCCCAGCATTTT.

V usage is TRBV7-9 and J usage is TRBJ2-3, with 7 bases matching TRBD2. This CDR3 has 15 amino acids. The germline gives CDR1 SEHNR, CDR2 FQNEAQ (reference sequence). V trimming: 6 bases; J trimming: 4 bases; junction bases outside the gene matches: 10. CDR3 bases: TGTGCCAGCAGAATACTAGCGAGTCTTTCAGATACGCAGTATTTT. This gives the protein CASRILASLSDTQYF. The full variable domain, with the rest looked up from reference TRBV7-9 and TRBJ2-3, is DTGVSQNPRHKITKRGQNVTFRCDPISEHNRLYWYRQTLGQGPEFLTYFQNEAQLEKSRLLSDRFSAERPKGSFSTLEIQRTEQGDSAMYLCASRILASLSDTQYFGPGTRLTVL.

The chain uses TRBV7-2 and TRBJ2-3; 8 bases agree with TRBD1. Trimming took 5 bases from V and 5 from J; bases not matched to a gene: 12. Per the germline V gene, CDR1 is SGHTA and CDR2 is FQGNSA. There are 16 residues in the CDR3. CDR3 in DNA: TGTGCCAGCAGCCTAGGGACAGGTTTCTTACTAGATACGCAGTATTTT. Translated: CASSLGTGFLLDTQYF.

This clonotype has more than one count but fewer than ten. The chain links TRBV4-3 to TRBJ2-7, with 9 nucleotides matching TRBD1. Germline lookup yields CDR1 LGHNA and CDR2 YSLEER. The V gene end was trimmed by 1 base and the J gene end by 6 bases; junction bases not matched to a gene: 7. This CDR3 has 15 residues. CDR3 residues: CASSQAGTGQFEQYF. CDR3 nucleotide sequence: TGCGCCAGCAGCCAAGCCGGGACAGGGCAATTCGAGCAGTACTTC.

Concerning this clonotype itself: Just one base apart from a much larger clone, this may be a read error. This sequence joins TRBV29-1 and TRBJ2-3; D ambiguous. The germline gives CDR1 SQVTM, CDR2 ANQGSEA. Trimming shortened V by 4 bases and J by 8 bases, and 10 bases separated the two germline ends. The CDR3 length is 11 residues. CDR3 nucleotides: TGCAGCGTTGGAGATCTGGGTACGCAGTATTTT. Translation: CSVGDLGTQYF.

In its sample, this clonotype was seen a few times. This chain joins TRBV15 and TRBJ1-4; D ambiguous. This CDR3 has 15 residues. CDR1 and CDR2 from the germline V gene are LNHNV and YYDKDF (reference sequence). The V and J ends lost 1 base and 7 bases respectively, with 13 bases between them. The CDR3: CATSRARAGSEKLFF. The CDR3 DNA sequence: TGTGCCACCAGCAGAGCGAGGGCCGGGTCTGAAAAACTGTTTTTT.

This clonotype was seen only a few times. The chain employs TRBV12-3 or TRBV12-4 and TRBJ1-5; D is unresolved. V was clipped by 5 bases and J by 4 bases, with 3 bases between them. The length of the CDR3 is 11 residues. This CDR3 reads CASSRNQPQHF. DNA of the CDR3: TGTGCCAGCAGTCGAAATCAGCCCCAGCATTTT.

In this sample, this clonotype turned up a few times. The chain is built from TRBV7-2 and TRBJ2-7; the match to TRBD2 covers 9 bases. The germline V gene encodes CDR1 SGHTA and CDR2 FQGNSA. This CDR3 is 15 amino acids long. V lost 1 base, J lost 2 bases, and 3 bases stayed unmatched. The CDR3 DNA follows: TGTGCCAGCAGCTTAGATAGCGGGAGCGCCTACGAGCAGTACTTC. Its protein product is CASSLDSGSAYEQYF.

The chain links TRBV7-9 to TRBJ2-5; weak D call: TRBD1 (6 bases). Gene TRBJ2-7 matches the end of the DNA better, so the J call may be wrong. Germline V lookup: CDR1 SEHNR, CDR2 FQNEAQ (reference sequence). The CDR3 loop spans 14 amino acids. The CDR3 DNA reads TGTGCCAGCAGCTCCGTGGACAGTTTCTACGAGCAGTACTTC. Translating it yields CASSSVDSFYEQYF.

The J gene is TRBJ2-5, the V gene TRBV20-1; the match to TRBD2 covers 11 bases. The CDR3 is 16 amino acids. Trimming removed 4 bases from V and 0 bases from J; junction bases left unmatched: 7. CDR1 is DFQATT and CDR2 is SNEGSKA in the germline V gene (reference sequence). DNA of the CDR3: TGCAGTGCTAAACCCGGGACTAGCGGAGACCAAGAGACCCAGTACTTC. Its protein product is CSAKPGTSGDQETQYF.

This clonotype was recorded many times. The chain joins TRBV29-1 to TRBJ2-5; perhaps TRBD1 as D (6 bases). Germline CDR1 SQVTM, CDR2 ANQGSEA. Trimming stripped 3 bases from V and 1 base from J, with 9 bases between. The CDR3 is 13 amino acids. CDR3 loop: CSVEGRGQETQYF. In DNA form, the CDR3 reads TGCAGCGTTGAGGGCAGGGGCCAAGAGACCCAGTACTTC.